This TCR beta chain appears in the sequencing data of a study of CD8 T cells in Susac syndrome (dated by TCRdb to 2018 to 2020). Background for the entire study: Among the sequenced Susac syndrome patients, roughly six had clinically active disease and eight were in clinical remission. Susac syndrome patients were therapy-naive, on corticosteroids (some also receiving IVIg), or on IVIg alone at blood withdrawal. The study used repertoire sequencing to test whether antigen drove CD8+ T cell activation and differentiation in Susac syndrome.

Points on this clonotype: Which antigen it targets is not known. No clone much larger than this one lies a single base away; base qualities are absent.

Relative to germline, V is 1 base shorter and J is 7 bases shorter, with 14 bases between their ends. The CDR3 goes from the cysteine to the phenylalanine over 16 residues. Here the CDR3 DNA is all that survives: 48 bases in frame from base 1. According to the germline V gene (reference sequence), CDR1 reads SEHNR and CDR2 reads FQNEAQ. High-throughput TCR beta sequencing profiled peripheral blood CD8+ and CD4+ T cells from healthy donors, Susac syndrome patients and multiple sclerosis patients. Recently defined diagnostic criteria for definite or probable disease were met by the Susac syndrome patients. CD8+ TEMRA cells were enriched by FACS, while bulk CD8+ and CD4+ T cells were purified by magnetic negative isolation. Blood was drawn into EDTA tubes, processed within 24 hours, and PBMCs were isolated by density gradient centrifugation. PBMCs destined for TCR sequencing were cryopreserved in liquid nitrogen and later thawed in a 37 °C water bath. Purity of sorted or isolated CD4+, CD8+ and CD8+ TEMRA cells was at least 90%.

RNA was extracted using the RNeasy kit, and roughly 0.45 to 1 microgram was reverse transcribed with random hexamers. The immunoSEQ multiplex PCR assay, covering 54 Vbeta and 13 Jbeta segments, was used to amplify TCR beta CDR3 regions. PCR amplification bias was corrected using a synthetic template baseline for primer optimization and computational correction. From the authors' description of their analysis: Reads were assigned to V, D and J genes according to IMGT and analyzed in immunoSEQ Analyzer, with only productive sequences retained. Clonality was calculated as one minus the Shannon entropy normalized by log2 of the number of productive unique sequences. For each patient and control, public and private clones were evaluated among the 100 most prevalent clones. Susac-specific clones were defined as absent from healthy and MS cohorts, around 1,000 published viral clones and other ImmuneACCESS disease sequences. Clones were called with MiXCR by TCRdb after fastp trimmed the public reads at Q25, and only in-frame beta chains were retained. CDR3 protein sequences are deduplicated, and each keeps its most common genes and DNA. TCRdb's processing, not the study's, gives the V and J calls here. This sample is represented by under 150,000 distinct CDR3 sequences; 95% of them were singletons. The ten largest clonotypes hold roughly 0.14% of the sample.

Broader findings and caveats from the paper: The number of individuals in the TCR sequencing and HLA analysis was acknowledged as relatively small. In the CD4+ T cell repertoire of Susac syndrome patients, clonal expansion was not detected.

The chain joins TRBV7-9 to TRBJ1-6; the D gene is possibly TRBD1, with 5 bases matching. Sequenced sample: CD4+ T cells from PBMCs. The sequence derives from a human donor with Susac syndrome. CDR3 region: CASSLELDRGNSPLHF. The bases read TGTGCCAGCAGCTTAGAGCTCGACAGAGGAAATTCACCCCTCCACTTT.